Each of the 3 T cell receptor beta chains below was sequenced from the same sample in a study of Graves' ophthalmopathy and Graves' hyperthyroidism. Investigators amplified TCR beta CDR3 regions from RNA transcripts. An initial RT-PCR round employing HTBI primers preceded a second-round multiplex PCR. MiXCR, run by TCRdb on the multiplex PCR reads, gives a single entry per CDR3 protein. The repertoire holds 300,000 to 400,000 distinct CDR3 sequences, with about a sixth as singletons. Specimen: peripheral blood. The receptor source for this set is an adult man with Graves' ophthalmopathy.

This clonotype was counted many times. The V call is TRBV19, the J call TRBJ1-1, with D maybe TRBD1 (5 bases). CDR1 LNHDA and CDR2 SQIVND come from the germline V gene (reference sequence). The CDR3 length is 19 residues. V shed 3 bases and J shed 4 bases, with 27 bases lying between them. CDR3 in amino acids: CASSIALVGPSYRGTEAFF. For the CDR3, the DNA is TGTGCCAGTAGTATCGCCTTGGTGGGGCCATCTTACCGGGGCACTGAAGCTTTCTTT.

This clonotype was detected ten times or more. V and J are TRBV29-1 and TRBJ2-7, with TRBD2 identical over 7 bases. Germline values: CDR1 SQVTM, CDR2 ANQGSEA. The length of the CDR3 is 15 residues. V gave up 4 bases and J gave up 3 bases; unmatched junction bases: 12. The CDR3 DNA sequence: TGCAGCGTTGCGGACCCCGGGGGGTCAAACTACGAGCAGTACTTC. This codes for CSVADPGGSNYEQYF.

This clonotype was counted ten times or more. This chain links TRBV12-3 or TRBV12-4 with TRBJ1-5; D call uncertain. The CDR3 loop spans 12 amino acids. Between the trimmed V and J ends, which lost 7 bases and 7 bases, there was a span of 11 bases. CDR3 loop: CASTAGLQPQHF. Here the CDR3 DNA reads TGTGCCAGCACTGCCGGTTTACAGCCCCAGCATTTT.